The rows below give T cell receptor beta chains drawn from one sample of a study of T cells in severe cutaneous drug reactions. TCRdb re-called the multiplex PCR reads and shows each CDR3 protein once, DNA omitted. The table for this sample gives about 1,600 distinct CDR3 sequences. Input material: PBMCs. These receptors were collected from a human donor with Stevens-Johnson syndrome, a severe cutaneous drug reaction. Each CDR3 is given with its conserved first and last residue. A clone size is listed for some rows: how often the clone was seen (once, few, many), or a class if it is expanded.

TRBJ2-7	large	TRBV6-1	CASSPPGQGPREQYF
TRBJ1-6	medium-sized	TRBV5-1	CASSLGGRENSPLHF
TRBJ1-2	large	TRBV27	CASSPTGYYGYTF
TRBJ1-1	large	TRBV28	CASSPGAYRNTEAFF
TRBJ2-3	NA	TRBV11-2	CASSLDRGGDTQYF
TRBJ2-1	medium-sized	TRBV3-1	CASSQVWGRYNEQFF
TRBJ1-5	large	TRBV28	CASSLQGLSNQPQHF
TRBJ2-6	large	TRBV6-5	CASSYSGANVLTF
TRBJ2-7	medium-sized	TRBV6-2/TRBV6-3	CASSYSNQPVDSYEQYF
TRBJ2-5	NA	TRBV13	CASSHRQGGETQYF
TRBJ2-7	medium-sized	TRBV13	CASSSDRANEQYF
TRBJ2-3	medium-sized	TRBV7-2	CASSSSGTADTQYF
TRBJ1-6	large	TRBV6-6	CASSYSGEGSPLHF
TRBJ1-1	large	TRBV25-1	CASSLGENTEAFF
TRBJ1-1	medium-sized	TRBV5-1	CASSIAGGGSTEAFF
TRBJ1-1	medium-sized	TRBV14	CASSQEFWTGLMNTEAFF
TRBJ1-4	medium-sized	TRBV30	CAWSPDTYEKLFF
TRBJ2-1	medium-sized	TRBV28	CASTLGQVPSHEQFF
TRBJ1-5	large	TRBV28	CASRSLSNQPQHF
TRBJ2-7	medium-sized	TRBV5-1	CASSPDSTLEQYF
TRBJ2-1	large	TRBV27	CASSPGVNNEQFF
TRBJ2-1	large	TRBV6-5	CASSYSPRTGPLNEQFF
TRBJ2-1	NA	TRBV5-5	CASRRTGTPVNHEQFF
TRBJ2-3	medium-sized	TRBV2	CASSDSSGPDTQYF
TRBJ1-1	medium-sized	TRBV19	CASSKPTDRDWDTEAFF
TRBJ2-3	medium-sized	TRBV7-9	CASSLPQDRVDTQYF
TRBJ2-3	medium-sized	TRBV12-3/TRBV12-4	CASSPWGFPHTQYF
TRBJ2-7	NA	TRBV20-1	CSARPRGAYEQYF
TRBJ2-2	NA	TRBV5-1	CASSPPGTGELFF
TRBJ2-1	large	TRBV7-6	CASAWGLYNEQFF
TRBJ2-7	NA	TRBV11-2	CASSLYSAGRSEQYF
TRBJ1-3	medium-sized	TRBV10-1	CASIGSDTGNTIYF
TRBJ2-1	NA	TRBV20-1	CSARLRRAPYNEQFF
TRBJ2-2	large	TRBV6-2/TRBV6-3	CASSVSEFNLNTGELFF
TRBJ2-3	medium-sized	TRBV7-3	CASSSGTGYFTDTQYF
TRBJ2-7	NA	TRBV5-1	CASSFERGFYEQYF
TRBJ1-6	medium-sized	TRBV6-2/TRBV6-3	CASSHRTGEGLLQLHF
TRBJ2-1	NA	TRBV29-1	CSVEGTSSYNEQFF
TRBJ2-5	medium-sized	TRBV7-9	CASSLDGSNQETQYF
TRBJ2-1	NA	TRBV5-6	CASNGWGRDNEQFF
TRBJ2-1	NA	TRBV14	CASSQDFGEINEQFF
TRBJ2-1	large	TRBV28	CASSVPRTYNEQFF
TRBJ2-7	NA	TRBV20-1	CSARDLNPQGAQVEQYF
TRBJ1-2	medium-sized	TRBV19	CASSIQANYGYTF
TRBJ2-5	NA	TRBV7-7	CASSLGGLQETQYF
TRBJ2-1	medium-sized	TRBV7-2	CASSLGARGGEEQFF
TRBJ1-5	NA	TRBV5-5	CASSLQGAGGQPQHF
TRBJ2-1	NA	TRBV20-1	CSAPKQGSYNEQFF
TRBJ1-1	medium-sized	TRBV12-3/TRBV12-4	CASTWGERVTEAFF
TRBJ2-3	medium-sized	TRBV5-5	CASSYGLAGSTDTQYF
TRBJ1-5	NA	TRBV11-2	CASSSDGTGLNQPQHF
TRBJ2-1	medium-sized	TRBV2	CASSAQGNEQFF
TRBJ1-5	large	TRBV28	CASSSHPGQGNQPQHF